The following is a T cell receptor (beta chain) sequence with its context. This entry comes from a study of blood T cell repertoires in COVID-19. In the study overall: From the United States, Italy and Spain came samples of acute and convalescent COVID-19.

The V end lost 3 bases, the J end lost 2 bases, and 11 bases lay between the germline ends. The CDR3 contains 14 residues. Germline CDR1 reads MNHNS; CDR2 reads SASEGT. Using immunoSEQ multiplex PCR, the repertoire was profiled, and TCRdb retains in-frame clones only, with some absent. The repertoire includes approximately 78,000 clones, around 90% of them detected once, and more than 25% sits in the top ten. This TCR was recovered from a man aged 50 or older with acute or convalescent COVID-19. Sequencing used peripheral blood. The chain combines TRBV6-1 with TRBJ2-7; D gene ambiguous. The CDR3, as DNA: TGTGCCAGCAGTGAGGCAGGCCGCACCTACGAGCAGTACTTC. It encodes CASSEAGRTYEQYF.